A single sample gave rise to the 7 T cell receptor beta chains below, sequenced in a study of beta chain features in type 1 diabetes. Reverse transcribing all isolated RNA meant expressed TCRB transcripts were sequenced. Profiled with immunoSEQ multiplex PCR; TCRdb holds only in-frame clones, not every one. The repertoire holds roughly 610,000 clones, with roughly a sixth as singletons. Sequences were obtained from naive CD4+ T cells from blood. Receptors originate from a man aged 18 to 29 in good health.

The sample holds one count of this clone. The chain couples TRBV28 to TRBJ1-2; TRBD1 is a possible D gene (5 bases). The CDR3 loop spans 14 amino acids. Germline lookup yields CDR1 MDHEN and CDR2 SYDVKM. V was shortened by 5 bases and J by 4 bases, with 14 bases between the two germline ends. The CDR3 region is CASSTTIGGYGYTF. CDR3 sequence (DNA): TGTGCCAGCAGTACAACAATCGGGGGCTATGGCTACACCTTC.

CDR3 sequence: CASSPGTSGGGTDTQYF. The CDR3 DNA reads as TGTGCCAGCAGCCCCGGGACTAGCGGGGGGGGCACAGATACGCAGTATTTT. The chain uses TRBV7-3 and TRBJ2-3, with 16 bases aligning to TRBD2. CDR1 is SGHTA and CDR2 is FQGTGA in the germline V gene. The V and J ends lost 5 bases and 1 base, in that order; junction bases with no gene match: 3. The CDR3 loop spans 17 amino acids.

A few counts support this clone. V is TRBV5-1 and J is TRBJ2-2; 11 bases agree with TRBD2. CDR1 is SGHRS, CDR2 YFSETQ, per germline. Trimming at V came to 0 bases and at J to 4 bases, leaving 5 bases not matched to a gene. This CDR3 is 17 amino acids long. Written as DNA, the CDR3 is TGCGCCAGCAGCTTGGAGGCTAGCGGGAGGTTCACCGGGGAGCTGTTTTTT. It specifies CASSLEASGRFTGELFF.

The DNA for the CDR3 is TGTGCCACCAGCAGAGATCGAGCGAGACAGAACTATGGCTACACCTTC. This sequence encodes CATSRDRARQNYGYTF. This chain links TRBV15 with TRBJ1-2; possible D gene TRBD1, 5 bases. Germline loops: CDR1 LNHNV, CDR2 YYDKDF (reference sequence). This CDR3 has 16 residues. The V end lost 0 bases, the J end lost 2 bases, and 13 bases lay between the germline ends.

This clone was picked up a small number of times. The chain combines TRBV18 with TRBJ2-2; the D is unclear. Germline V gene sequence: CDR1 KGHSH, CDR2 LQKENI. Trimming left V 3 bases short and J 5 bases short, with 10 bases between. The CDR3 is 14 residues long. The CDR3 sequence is CASSPAAATGELFF. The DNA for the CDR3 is TGTGCCAGCTCACCGGCCGCGGCTACCGGGGAGCTGTTTTTT.

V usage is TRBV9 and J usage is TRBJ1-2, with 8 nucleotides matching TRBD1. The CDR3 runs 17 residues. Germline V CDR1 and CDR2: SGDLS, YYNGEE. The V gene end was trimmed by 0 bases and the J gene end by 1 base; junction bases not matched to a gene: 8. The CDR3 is CASSVELTGAYNYGYTF. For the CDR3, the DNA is TGTGCCAGCAGCGTAGAGTTGACAGGGGCATATAACTATGGCTACACCTTC.

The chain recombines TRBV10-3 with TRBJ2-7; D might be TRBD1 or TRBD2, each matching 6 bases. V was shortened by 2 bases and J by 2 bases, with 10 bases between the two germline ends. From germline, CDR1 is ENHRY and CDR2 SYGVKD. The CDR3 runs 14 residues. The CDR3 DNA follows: TGTGCCATCAGTGAGATTCGGGGGCCCTACGAGCAGTACTTC. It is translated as CAISEIRGPYEQYF.